This is a list of T cell receptor beta chains from one sample in a study of blood T cell repertoires in COVID-19. Some clones are missing from TCRdb's copy, which holds only in-frame ones; the method was immunoSEQ multiplex PCR. The sample lists 100,000 to 140,000 clones, under 95% occurring once. The sample was peripheral blood. The receptors originated from a woman in her thirties with acute or convalescent COVID-19. Each CDR3 is given with its conserved first and last residue. The D gene is left open where the match is weak. Clone size is stated in some rows and not others, as once, few, many or a class when expanded.

size,J,V,D,CDR3,DNA
once,TRBJ1-4,TRBV28,TRBD1,CASSAVSGQGNAELFF,TGTGCCAGCAGTGCCGTTTCGGGACAGGGAAATGCAGAACTGTTTTTT
.,TRBJ1-2,TRBV18,.,CASSPPTESYGYTF,TGTGCCAGCTCACCACCGACAGAAAGCTATGGCTACACCTTC
.,TRBJ1-4,TRBV19,.,CASSLEVRGSGATNEKLFF,TGTGCCAGTAGTTTGGAAGTGAGGGGGAGTGGTGCAACTAATGAAAAACTGTTTTTT
.,TRBJ1-3,TRBV29-1,TRBD1,CSVDGTGGGNTIYF,TGCAGCGTCGACGGGACAGGGGGCGGAAACACCATATATTTT
.,TRBJ2-3,TRBV28,TRBD2,CASSFASGRDTQYF,TGTGCCAGCAGTTTCGCTAGCGGGAGAGATACGCAGTATTTT
.,TRBJ2-3,TRBV9,TRBD1,CASSVGTGVSRLPDTQYF,TGTGCCAGCAGCGTAGGGACAGGGGTTTCCCGCCTTCCAGATACGCAGTATTTT
.,TRBJ2-7,TRBV20-1,TRBD1,CSASEGHRGEQYF,TGCAGTGCTAGTGAGGGACACAGGGGCGAGCAGTACTTC
.,TRBJ1-4,TRBV5-1,TRBD1,CASSLQGTGDEKLFF,TGCGCCAGCAGCCTTCAGGGGACAGGGGACGAAAAACTGTTTTTT
.,TRBJ1-3,TRBV11-2,.,CASSLEWAGDTIYF,TGTGCCAGCAGCTTAGAGTGGGCCGGGGACACCATATATTTT
.,TRBJ1-3,TRBV7-9,TRBD1,CASSLAGQLASGNTIYF,TGTGCCAGCAGCTTAGCGGGACAGTTAGCTTCTGGAAACACCATATATTTT
.,TRBJ2-7,TRBV30,TRBD2,CAWSPRTIGGGSYEQYF,TGTGCCTGGAGTCCGCGCACGATTGGGGGGGGTTCCTACGAGCAGTACTTC
.,TRBJ2-7,TRBV6-5,.,CASSYPGTYEQYF,TGTGCCAGCAGTTACCCAGGGACCTACGAGCAGTACTTC
few,TRBJ1-1,TRBV5-4,.,CASSLDRNTEAFF,TGTGCCAGCAGCCTTGACAGGAACACTGAAGCTTTCTTT
.,TRBJ1-2,TRBV28,.,CASEEGLNYGYTF,TGTGCCAGTGAGGAGGGGCTTAACTATGGCTACACCTTC
.,TRBJ1-6,TRBV28,TRBD1,CASSLSDRGNSPLHF,TGTGCCAGCAGTTTATCCGACAGGGGGAATTCACCCCTCCACTTT
.,TRBJ1-2,TRBV7-9,.,CASSSLALTGGYTF,TGTGCCAGCAGCTCGCTGGCCCTGACAGGTGGCTACACCTTC
.,TRBJ1-5,TRBV15,TRBD1,CATSWGQGHQPQHF,TGTGCCACCAGCTGGGGACAGGGTCATCAGCCCCAGCATTTT
.,TRBJ1-1,TRBV5-1,TRBD1,CASSRAKPGDRGPSSEAFF,TGCGCCAGCAGCCGGGCTAAACCGGGGGACAGGGGGCCTTCCAGCGAAGCTTTCTTT
.,TRBJ2-5,TRBV24-1,.,CATSDLSTGLRETQYF,TGTGCCACCAGTGATCTATCCACAGGGCTGAGAGAGACCCAGTACTTC
.,TRBJ2-7,TRBV2,.,CASSITASSYEQYF,TGTGCCAGCAGCATCACCGCGAGCTCCTACGAGCAGTACTTC
.,TRBJ2-6,TRBV2,TRBD1,CASSAGTGGLGANVLTF,TGTGCCAGCAGTGCCGGGACAGGGGGACTAGGGGCCAACGTCCTGACTTTC
.,TRBJ1-1,TRBV9,TRBD1,CASSVGRKGARTEAFF,TGTGCCAGCAGCGTAGGGCGCAAGGGGGCGAGAACTGAAGCTTTCTTT
.,TRBJ2-1,TRBV10-2,TRBD2,CASTDRSGTSGMNEQFF,TGCGCCAGCACCGACAGGAGCGGGACTAGCGGGATGAATGAGCAGTTCTTC
.,TRBJ2-6,TRBV19,.,CASRTAGANVLTF,TGTGCCAGTAGAACTGCTGGGGCCAACGTCCTGACTTTC
.,TRBJ2-5,TRBV10-3,.,CATKGGAQETQYF,TGTGCCACCAAAGGGGGGGCCCAAGAGACCCAGTACTTC